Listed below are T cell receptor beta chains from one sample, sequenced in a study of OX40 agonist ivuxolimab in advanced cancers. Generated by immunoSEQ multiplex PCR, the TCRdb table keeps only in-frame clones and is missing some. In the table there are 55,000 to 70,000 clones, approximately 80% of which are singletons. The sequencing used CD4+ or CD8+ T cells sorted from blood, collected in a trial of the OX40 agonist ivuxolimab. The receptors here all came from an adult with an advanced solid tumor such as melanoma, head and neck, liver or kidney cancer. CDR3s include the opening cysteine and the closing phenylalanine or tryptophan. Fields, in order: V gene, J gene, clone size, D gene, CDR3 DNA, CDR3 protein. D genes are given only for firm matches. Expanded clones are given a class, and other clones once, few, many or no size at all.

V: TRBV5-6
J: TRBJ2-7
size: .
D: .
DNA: TGTGCCAGCAGCTCCCAAGGCGGGGAACACTACGAGCAGTACTTC
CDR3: CASSSQGGEHYEQYF

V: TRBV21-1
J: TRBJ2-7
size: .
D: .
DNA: TGTGCCAGCAGCACCCACTCTAGCGGACCCCCCAAATCGCAACAGTACTTC
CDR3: CASSTHSSGPPKSQQYF

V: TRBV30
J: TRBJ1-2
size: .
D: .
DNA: TGTGCCTGGAGTTTTCACCGATCTGCTAACTATGGCTACACCTTC
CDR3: CAWSFHRSANYGYTF

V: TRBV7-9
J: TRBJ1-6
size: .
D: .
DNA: TGTGCCAGCAGCTTGGGTATGGGACCCCTCCACTTT
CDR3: CASSLGMGPLHF

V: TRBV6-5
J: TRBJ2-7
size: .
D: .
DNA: TGTGCCAGCAGCTTACGACAGACGTCCTACGAGCAGTACTTC
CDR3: CASSLRQTSYEQYF

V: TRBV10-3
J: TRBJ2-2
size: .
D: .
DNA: TGTGCCATCAGTGAGTCGGTGGCTTCGAACACCGGGGAGCTGTTTTTT
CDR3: CAISESVASNTGELFF

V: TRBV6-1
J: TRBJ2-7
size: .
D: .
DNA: TGTGCCAGCAGTGAACACCGATCCTACGAGCAGTACTTC
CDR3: CASSEHRSYEQYF

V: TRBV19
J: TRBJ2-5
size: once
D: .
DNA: TGTGCCAGTAGTACCACAAGGGGGGAGACCCAGTACTTC
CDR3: CASSTTRGETQYF

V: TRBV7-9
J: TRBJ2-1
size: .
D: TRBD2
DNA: TGTGCCAGCATGGGGGAGGGTTACAATGAGCAGTTCTTC
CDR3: CASMGEGYNEQFF

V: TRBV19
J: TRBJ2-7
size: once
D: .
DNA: TGTGCCAGTAGTACTCGGATGGGGGGCTCCTACGAGCAGTACTTC
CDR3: CASSTRMGGSYEQYF

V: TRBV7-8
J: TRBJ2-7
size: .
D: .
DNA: TGTGCCAGCAGCTTGGATTTCTACGAGCAGTACTTC
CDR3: CASSLDFYEQYF

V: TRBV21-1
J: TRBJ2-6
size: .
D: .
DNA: TGTGCCAGCACCCATGGCGATGGGGCAGGGAACAACTCTGGGGCCAACGTCCTGACTTTC
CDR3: CASTHGDGAGNNSGANVLTF

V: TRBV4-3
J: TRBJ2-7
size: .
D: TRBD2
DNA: TGCGCCAGCAGCCAAGGACTAGCGGGAGGGCTGGACGAGCAGTACTTC
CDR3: CASSQGLAGGLDEQYF

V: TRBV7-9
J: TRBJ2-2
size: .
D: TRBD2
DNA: TGTGCCAGCAGCCAGCGGACTAGCGGGAGGAACACCGGGGAGCTGTTTTTT
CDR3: CASSQRTSGRNTGELFF

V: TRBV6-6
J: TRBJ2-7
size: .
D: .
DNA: TGTGCCAGCAGATCCAGCGATAACCCCTACGAGCAGTACTTC
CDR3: CASRSSDNPYEQYF

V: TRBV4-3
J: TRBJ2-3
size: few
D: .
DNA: TGCGCCAGCAGCCATTTACTAGGGGGCACAGATACGCAGTATTTT
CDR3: CASSHLLGGTDTQYF

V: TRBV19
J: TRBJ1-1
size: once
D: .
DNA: TGTGCCACCTTGACGCCTCCGGGCACTGAAGCTTTCTTT
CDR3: CATLTPPGTEAFF

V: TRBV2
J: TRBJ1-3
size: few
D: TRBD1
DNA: TGTGCCAGCAGTGGCGGGACAGTTGGAAACACCATATATTTT
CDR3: CASSGGTVGNTIYF

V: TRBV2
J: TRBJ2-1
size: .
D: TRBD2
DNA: TGTGCCAGCAGGACTAGCGGGAGTTACAATGAGCAGTTCTTC
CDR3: CASRTSGSYNEQFF

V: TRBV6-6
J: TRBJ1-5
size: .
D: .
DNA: TGTGCCAGCAGTGCTCCGGGGGTGGTCAATCAGCCCCAGCATTTT
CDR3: CASSAPGVVNQPQHF

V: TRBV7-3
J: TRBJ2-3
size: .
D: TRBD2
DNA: TGTGCCAGCAGCCCCCATAGCGGGGTCACAGATACGCAGTATTTT
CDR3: CASSPHSGVTDTQYF

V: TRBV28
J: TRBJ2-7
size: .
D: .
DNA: TGTGCCAGCACCTCCAGGGCCCACGAGCAGTACTTC
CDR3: CASTSRAHEQYF

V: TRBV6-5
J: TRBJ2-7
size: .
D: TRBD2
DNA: TGTGCCAGCATAGCGGGAGATCTTGAGCAGTACTTC
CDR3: CASIAGDLEQYF

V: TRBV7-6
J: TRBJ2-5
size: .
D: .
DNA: TGTGCCAGCAGCGGGATGTTCGAGACCCAGTACTTC
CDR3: CASSGMFETQYF

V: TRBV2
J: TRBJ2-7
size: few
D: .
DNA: TGTGCCAGCGAGGCCAGGCATTCCTACGAGCAGTACTTC
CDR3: CASEARHSYEQYF

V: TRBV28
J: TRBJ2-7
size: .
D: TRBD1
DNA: TGTGCCAGCAGATTCGCGACAGGGGCTAGCTCCTACGAGCAGTACTTC
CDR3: CASRFATGASSYEQYF

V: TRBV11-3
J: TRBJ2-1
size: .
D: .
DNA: TGTGCCAGCAGCTCCTTTAGGGCCTCCTACAATGAGCAGTTCTTC
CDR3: CASSSFRASYNEQFF

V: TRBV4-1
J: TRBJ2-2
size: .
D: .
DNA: TGCGCCAGCAGCCCACGACAGCCACCGAACACCGGGGAGCTGTTTTTT
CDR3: CASSPRQPPNTGELFF